This TCR beta chain was obtained from a study of blood T cell repertoires in COVID-19. Study at large: Collection of acute and convalescent COVID-19 samples took place in the United States, Italy and Spain. In each case, the material was cDNA or gDNA derived from T cells, B-cell-depleted T cells, or PBMCs.

This CDR3 region has 16 residues. Germline lookup yields CDR1 KGHSH and CDR2 LQKENI. Between the trimmed V and J ends, which lost 5 bases and 7 bases, there was a span of 23 bases. As handled by the study authors: Quantification of nucleated cells was approximated via reference gene primer amplification. Assay used: immunoSEQ multiplex PCR; TCRdb lists only in-frame clones, some missing. D and trimming come from the DNA, and the V and J calls and clone size come from that table. The sample shows some 70,000 clones, around 80% of them seen only once. The chain carries TRBV18 and TRBJ1-2, with D tentatively TRBD1 (6 bases). The receptor comes from a man in his fifties with active COVID-19. Material for sequencing was peripheral blood. The CDR3 sequence: CASSTADRSVAGGYTF. DNA for the CDR3: TGTGCCAGCTCAACAGCTGACAGGTCGGTCGCCGGTGGCTACACCTTC.